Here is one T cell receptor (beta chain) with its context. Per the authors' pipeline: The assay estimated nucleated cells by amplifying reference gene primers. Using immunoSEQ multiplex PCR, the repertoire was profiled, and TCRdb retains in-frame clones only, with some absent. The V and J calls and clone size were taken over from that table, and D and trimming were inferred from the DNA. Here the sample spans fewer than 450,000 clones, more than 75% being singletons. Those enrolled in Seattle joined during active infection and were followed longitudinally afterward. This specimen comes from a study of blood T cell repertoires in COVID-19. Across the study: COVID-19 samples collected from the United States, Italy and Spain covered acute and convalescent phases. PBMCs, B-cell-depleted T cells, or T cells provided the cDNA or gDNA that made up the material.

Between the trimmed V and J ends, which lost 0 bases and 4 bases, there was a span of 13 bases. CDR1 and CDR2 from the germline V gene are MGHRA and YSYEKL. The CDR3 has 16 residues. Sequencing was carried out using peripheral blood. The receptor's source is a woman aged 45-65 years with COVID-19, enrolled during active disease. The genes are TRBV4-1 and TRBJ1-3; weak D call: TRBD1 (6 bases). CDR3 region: CASSQDKGVAGNTIYF. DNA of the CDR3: TGCGCCAGCAGCCAAGATAAGGGGGTAGCGGGAAACACCATATATTTT.